This T cell receptor beta chain was profiled in a study of shared clonotypes between healthy human individuals. To note about this clone: The antigen is undetermined.

Whole-study findings and limits: Clonotype sharing among donors likely depends on sequencing depth.

This CDR3 has 15 amino acids. Germline V gene lookup returns CDR1 SNHLY and CDR2 FYNNEI. The ends were cut back, 1 base at V and 1 base at J, with 7 bases in the middle. Replicate PCRs from sorted subsets contained approximately 220 ng DNA, which is roughly 30,000 T cell genomes. Generated by immunoSEQ multiplex PCR, the TCRdb table keeps only in-frame clones and is missing some. The repertoire holds around 1,000,000 clones, roughly 77% seen once, with approximately 0.9% in the top ten. The sample taken for sequencing was memory CD4+ T cells from PBMCs. Regarding subset: CD45RA-negative fraction. The V call is TRBV2, the J call TRBJ2-2; D unclear. This sequence originates from a man between 18 and 35 years old in good health. Some clones in this sample may be carry-over from other donors' samples. This chain's CDR3 is CASSEGRENTGELFF. The DNA for the CDR3 is TGTGCCAGCAGTGAAGGTCGCGAGAACACCGGGGAGCTGTTTTTT.